This is a list of T cell receptor beta chains from one sample in a study of cytomegalovirus exposure and HLA in healthy donors. The table came from immunoSEQ multiplex PCR; TCRdb's copy has only in-frame clones and leaves some out. The data show approximately 140,000 clones, approximately 71% seen once. Input material: PBMCs. These receptors were taken from a woman aged 55-69 years in good health and CMV-seronegative. The CDR3 runs from the conserved cysteine through the conserved F or W. The order of the fields is J gene, D gene, clone size, V gene, CDR3 DNA, CDR3 protein. The D gene is left open where the match is weak. Size tells how often a clone was seen (once, few, many) or the class of an expanded clone, and some rows leave it out.

>TRBJ2-3|-|-|TRBV25-1
TGTGCCAGCAGCACTGCAGGGTTTCCAGATACGCAGTATTTT
CASSTAGFPDTQYF
>TRBJ2-3|-|once|TRBV5-1
TGCGCCAGCAGCTTGGGTGGGGTCCGGGAAGATACGCAGTATTTT
CASSLGGVREDTQYF
>TRBJ2-7|TRBD1|-|TRBV11-2
TGTGCCAGCAGAGGTACGGGACAGGGTATCTACGAGCAGTACTTC
CASRGTGQGIYEQYF
>TRBJ1-5|-|few|TRBV5-1
TGCGCCAGCAGCTTGGACAGGGCGGACAATCAGCCCCAGCATTTT
CASSLDRADNQPQHF
>TRBJ2-7|TRBD1|-|TRBV6-1
TGTGCCAGCAGACACAGGAGACAGGGCGTCGACGAGCAGTACTTC
CASRHRRQGVDEQYF
>TRBJ2-2|TRBD1|-|TRBV5-6
TGTGCCAGCAGCTCCGGGACAGGGGGCACCGGGGAGCTGTTTTTT
CASSSGTGGTGELFF
>TRBJ2-7|TRBD1|-|TRBV6-1
TGTGCCAGCAGCTCCGGGACAGGGGGCATCGAGCAGTACTTC
CASSSGTGGIEQYF
>TRBJ2-5|-|once|TRBV5-4
TGTGCCAGCAGGCGAGAGGGCCGGGAGACCCAGTACTTC
CASRREGRETQYF
>TRBJ2-5|-|-|TRBV25-1
TGTGCCAGCAGTGAATCCCAGCGGTATATCCAAGAGACCCAGTACTTC
CASSESQRYIQETQYF
>TRBJ1-5|TRBD1|few|TRBV28
TGTGCCATCGGACAGGGACTGGTAGGCAATCAGCCCCAGCATTTT
CAIGQGLVGNQPQHF
>TRBJ1-2|TRBD1|-|TRBV18
TGTGCCAGCTCACCACCGGGACAGGGGGCGCTTAGCTATGGCTACACCTTC
CASSPPGQGALSYGYTF
>TRBJ2-6|-|-|TRBV27
TGTGCCAGCCATTCTGGGACAGAGGGAGGCAACGTCCTGACTTTC
CASHSGTEGGNVLTF
>TRBJ1-4|TRBD1|-|TRBV5-5
TGTGCCAGCAGCTCCAAACAGGGGGCGGGTAAACTGTTTTTT
CASSSKQGAGKLFF
>TRBJ2-7|-|-|TRBV7-6
TGTGCCAGCAGCTTAGCGGGTAAGGGGGCCTACGAGCAGTACTTC
CASSLAGKGAYEQYF